Shown below are 9 T cell receptor beta chains from a single sample sequenced in a study of blood T cell repertoires in COVID-19. The table came from immunoSEQ multiplex PCR; TCRdb's copy has only in-frame clones and leaves some out. The profile shows roughly 500,000 clones, around 89% of them singletons. Material: PBMCs or T cells enriched from blood (not recorded which). The receptors were gathered from a woman aged 40 to 50 who had recovered from COVID-19.

The rearrangement joins TRBV5-6 to TRBJ1-4, with D tentatively TRBD1 (6 bases). Trimming left V 4 bases short and J 0 bases short, with 13 bases between. The CDR3 has 16 residues. Germline V gives CDR1 SGHDT, CDR2 YYEEEE. Here the CDR3 DNA reads TGTGCCAGCAGCGGGTACAGGGAGTCAACTAATGAAAAACTGTTTTTT. Its translation: CASSGYRESTNEKLFF.

This chain joins TRBV13 and TRBJ2-1; 8 bases agree with TRBD2. The CDR3 covers 15 residues. J gave up 3 bases and V 5 bases, and 6 bases lay outside the gene matches. CDR1 is PRHDT and CDR2 is FYEKMQ in the germline V gene (reference sequence). In nucleotides, the CDR3 is TGTGCCAGCAGCATATGGACTAGCTACTACAATGAGCAGTTCTTC. This codes for CASSIWTSYYNEQFF.

The chain carries TRBV19 and TRBJ2-1; weak D call: TRBD2 (5 bases). The CDR3 is 14 amino acids. Germline values: CDR1 LNHDA, CDR2 SQIVND (reference sequence). Trimming shortened V by 3 bases and J by 0 bases, and 6 bases separated the two germline ends. The CDR3: CASSMGSSYNEQFF. The CDR3 region has the DNA TGTGCCAGTAGTATGGGGAGCTCCTACAATGAGCAGTTCTTC.

There are a few counts of this clone. This sample also contains other DNA sequences that code for the same CDR3. This chain uses TRBV7-2 with TRBJ1-3; 8 nucleotides match TRBD1. The V gene end was trimmed by 3 bases and the J gene end by 4 bases; junction bases not matched to a gene: 5. Germline-derived CDR1 and CDR2 are SGHTA and FQGNSA. This CDR3 region has 15 residues. CDR3 nucleotide sequence: TGTGCCAGCAGCTTGAGCAGGGGGCGAGGAAACACCATATATTTT. Translated: CASSLSRGRGNTIYF.

In its sample, this clone was seen once. The chain recombines TRBV6-5 with TRBJ1-3; 7 bases are a match to TRBD1. The trim removed 7 bases at V and 0 bases at J, leaving 6 bases unmatched. Germline CDR1 reads MNHEY; CDR2 reads SVGAGI. The CDR3 is 15 amino acids. CDR3 loop: CASTPGQVSGNTIYF. DNA for the CDR3: TGTGCCAGCACCCCCGGACAGGTCTCTGGAAACACCATATATTTT.

The chain combines TRBV2 with TRBJ2-2, with a tentative D call TRBD1 (6 bases). Germline V gene data show CDR1 as SNHLY and CDR2 as FYNNEI. The length of the CDR3 is 15 residues. V lost 8 bases and J lost 5, with 18 bases in between. CDR3 region: CASGLGGQMTGELFF. The DNA of the CDR3 is TGTGCCAGCGGACTTGGAGGACAGATGACCGGGGAGCTGTTTTTT.

The chain has TRBV19 and TRBJ1-3; D is perhaps TRBD1 (6 bases). This CDR3 spans 14 amino acids. V was cut by 8 bases and J by 0 bases, with 11 bases left in between. Germline V lookup: CDR1 LNHDA, CDR2 SQIVND (reference sequence). CDR3 sequence (DNA): TGTGCCAGTTCCTTGGACAGCTCTGGAAACACCATATATTTT. It yields the protein CASSLDSSGNTIYF. The whole variable domain, remainder taken from reference TRBV19 and TRBJ1-3, is DGGITQSPKYLFRKEGQNVTLSCEQNLNHDAMYWYRQDPGQGLRLIYYSQIVNDFQKGDIAEGYSVSREKKESFPLTVTSAQKNPTAFYLCASSLDSSGNTIYFGEGSWLTVV.

This clone came up once. The rearrangement uses TRBV27 and TRBJ1-4; D is possibly TRBD1 (5 bases). The V end lost 0 bases, the J end lost 7 bases, and 12 bases lay between the germline ends. Germline CDR1 reads MNHEY; CDR2 reads SMNVEV (reference sequence). This CDR3 spans 15 amino acids. DNA for the CDR3: TGTGCCAGCAGTTTATCAGGGGCGACACTTGAAAAACTGTTTTTT. This codes for CASSLSGATLEKLFF. Using reference TRBV27 and TRBJ1-4 for the parts outside the CDR3, the full variable domain is EAQVTQNPRYLITVTGKKLTVTCSQNMNHEYMSWYRQDPGLGLRQIYYSMNVEVTDKGDVPEGYKVSRKEKRNFPLILESPSPNQTSLYFCASSLSGATLEKLFFGSGTQLSVL.

The V and J genes are TRBV2 and TRBJ1-1, with 8 nucleotides matching TRBD1. V trimming: 3 bases; J trimming: 0 bases; junction bases outside the gene matches: 6. Germline CDR1 SNHLY, CDR2 FYNNEI. This CDR3 comprises 16 residues. The CDR3 region is CASSDGQGLMNTEAFF. In DNA form, the CDR3 reads TGTGCCAGCAGTGACGGACAGGGATTAATGAACACTGAAGCTTTCTTT. Together with reference TRBV2 and TRBJ1-1, the CDR3 gives the full variable domain: EPEVTQTPSHQVTQMGQEVILRCVPISNHLYFYWYRQILGQKVEFLVSFYNNEISEKSEIFDDQFSVERPDGSNFTLKIRSTKLEDSAMYFCASSDGQGLMNTEAFFGQGTRLTVV.